The clone carrying this TCR beta chain is deemed medium-sized (0.01 to 0.1%). Mouse names are used for the genes. Read coverage stops 4 residues before the CDR3 terminus; the germline J gene supplies the remainder. Following extraction, RNA underwent reverse transcription to cDNA, which served as the sequencing template. The repertoire was sequenced with immunoSEQ multiplex PCR; TCRdb's copy has only in-frame clones and lacks some. The table lists some 6,000 clones, with no singletons. Looked up from germline, CDR1 is NSQYPW and CDR2 is LRSPGD (reference sequence). V lost 3 bases to trimming and J lost 3 bases; unmatched junction nucleotides: 7. There are 16 residues in the CDR3. These data originate in a study of CD8+ T cells in alopecia areata. Scientists pooled cutaneous lymph node cells and sorted them on CD4, CD8alpha, NKG2D, NKG2ACE and other markers.

The clonotype was recovered from a C3H/HeJ mouse with alopecia areata. The mice in this strain carry MHC haplotype H2-k. V is TRBV1 and J is TRBJ1-1, with 10 bases matching TRBD1. Sequenced input: CD8+ T cells sorted from a lymph node. The DNA read from the CDR3 is TGCACCTGCAGTGCCTCGACCGGGACAGGGGACACA. Its protein product is CTCSASTGTGDT. The CDR3 in its entirety is CTCSASTGTGDTEVFF.